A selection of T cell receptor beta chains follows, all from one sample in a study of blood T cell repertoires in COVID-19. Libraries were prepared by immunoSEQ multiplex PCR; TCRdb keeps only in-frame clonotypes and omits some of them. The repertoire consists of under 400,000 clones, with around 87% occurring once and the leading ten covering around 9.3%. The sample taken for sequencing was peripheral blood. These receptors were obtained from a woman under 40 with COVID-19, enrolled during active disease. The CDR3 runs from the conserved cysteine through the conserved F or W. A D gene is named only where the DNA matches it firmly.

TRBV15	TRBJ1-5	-	CATSRAGSGGNQPQHF
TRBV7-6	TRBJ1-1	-	CASSLDGAEAFF
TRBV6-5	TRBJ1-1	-	CASTRTGETEAFF
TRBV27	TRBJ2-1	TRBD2	CASSLLAGPSYNEQFF
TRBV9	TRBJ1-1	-	CASSVGSGVMNTEAFF
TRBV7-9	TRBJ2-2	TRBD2	CASSFVSGRADGELFF
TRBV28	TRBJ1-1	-	CASSLIRGAPTEAFF
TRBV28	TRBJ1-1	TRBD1	CASTTTGRTEAFF
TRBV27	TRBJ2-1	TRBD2	CASSRSSGSSYNEQFF
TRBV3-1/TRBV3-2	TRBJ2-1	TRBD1	CASSQDRVRYNEQFF
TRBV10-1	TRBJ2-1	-	CASSRTEGSEQFF
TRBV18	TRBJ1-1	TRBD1	CASSPDGTGSTEAFF
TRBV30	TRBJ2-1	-	CAWSSGSSLGEQFF
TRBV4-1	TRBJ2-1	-	CASSRQPGRGSYNEQFF
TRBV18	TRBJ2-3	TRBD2	CASSPPASGSNPDTQYF